This is a list of T cell receptor beta chains from one sample in a study of human T cells and chemical hapten exposure. TCRdb analysed the RACE reads with MiXCR anew, one entry per CDR3 protein. This sample has under 200,000 distinct CDR3 sequences, with around 30% found just once. This sample comprised whole blood, obtained in connection with sensitization to the hapten diphenylcyclopropenone (DPC). Receptor source: a woman in her 30s with alopecia areata. Some clones in this sample may be carry-over from other donors' samples. CDR3s include the opening cysteine and the closing phenylalanine or tryptophan. D genes are given only for firm matches. A row's size may be missing; if present it is once, few, many or a size class.

j_call v_call clone_size d_call cdr3_nt cdr3_aa
TRBJ1-6 TRBV10-3 NA NA TGTGCCATCAGGGCTCCAGGGGTTGATTCACCCCTCCACTTT CAIRAPGVDSPLHF
TRBJ2-1 TRBV20-1 NA NA TGCAGTGCTAGAGCAGGGGAGGGCGGGATCTACAATGAGCAGTTCTTC CSARAGEGGIYNEQFF
TRBJ2-7 TRBV28 few NA TGTGCCAGCAGTTTGGGGACACCCAGCGAGCAGTACTTC CASSLGTPSEQYF
TRBJ2-7 TRBV7-2 few NA TGTGCCAGCAGCTTAGTGCCTGGACAGCCCTACGAGCAGTACTTC CASSLVPGQPYEQYF
TRBJ2-3 TRBV12-3/TRBV12-4 few NA TGTGCCAGCAGTCAAACCGACAGGCCCACAGATACGCAGTATTTT CASSQTDRPTDTQYF
TRBJ2-2 TRBV5-1 few TRBD1 TGCGCCAGCAGTCCCGGGACAGGGGGCGTGAACACCGGGGAGCTGTTTTTT CASSPGTGGVNTGELFF
TRBJ2-5 TRBV20-1 NA NA TGCAGTGCTAGAGAAAACCAAGAGACCCAGTACTTC CSARENQETQYF
TRBJ2-3 TRBV6-6 few TRBD2 TGTGCCAGCAGTAAGGCGGGGGGAGCCACAGATACGCAGTATTTT CASSKAGGATDTQYF
TRBJ2-1 TRBV10-3 NA TRBD2 TGTGCCACGACGGGACTACCAAGCGATGAGCAGTTCTTC CATTGLPSDEQFF
TRBJ1-4 TRBV12-3/TRBV12-4 once TRBD1 TGTGCCAGCAGATCGACAGGGAAGGCCGGCGAAAAACTGTTTTTT CASRSTGKAGEKLFF
TRBJ1-1 TRBV15 few TRBD1 TGTGCCACCAGCGGAATAACAGGGGCCACTGAAGCTTTCTTT CATSGITGATEAFF
TRBJ2-5 TRBV6-2/TRBV6-3 NA NA TGTGCCAGCAGTTACTCGTCGGGGGCTGGAAAGACCCAGTACTTC CASSYSSGAGKTQYF
TRBJ1-1 TRBV7-2 many NA TGTGCCAGCAGCTCGCAGGGAGACACTGAAGCTTTCTTT CASSSQGDTEAFF
TRBJ2-1 TRBV4-1 few TRBD2 TGCGCCAGCAGCCAAGACCCGGGACTAAAAGGTCGTGAGCAGTTCTTC CASSQDPGLKGREQFF
TRBJ2-7 TRBV7-2 few TRBD1 TGTGCCAGTACCGGGACAGAGATTTACGAGCAGTACTTC CASTGTEIYEQYF
TRBJ2-1 TRBV7-8 NA TRBD2 TGTGCCAGCAGCCAGGGAGCGGGGCGGCGATTCTTC CASSQGAGRRFF
TRBJ1-1 TRBV30 few NA TGTGCCTGGAGCCACGGGAACACTGAAGCTTTCTTT CAWSHGNTEAFF
TRBJ1-2 TRBV25-1 NA NA NA CASSEGRRAGDGYTF
TRBJ2-7 TRBV28 NA NA TGTGCCAGCAGTTTCCCGGGATCCCGGAGCTACGAGCAGTACTTC CASSFPGSRSYEQYF
TRBJ2-7 TRBV10-3 few TRBD1 TGTGCCATCAGGGGGGACAGCTCCTACGAGCAGTACTTC CAIRGDSSYEQYF
TRBJ1-5 TRBV28 few NA TGTGCCAGCACTAAACCCCAGGGGAGCCAGCCCCAGCATTTT CASTKPQGSQPQHF
TRBJ2-5 TRBV4-1 NA NA TGCGCCAGCAGCCAAGGGACGGACCAAGAGACCCAGTACTTC CASSQGTDQETQYF
TRBJ2-1 TRBV30 few NA TGTGCCTGGAGCAGAGTATCGGTGCCCGGAAGGAATGAGCAGTTCTTC CAWSRVSVPGRNEQFF
TRBJ2-1 TRBV5-6 NA NA TGTGCCAGCAACCTTGAGGGGATGGTAGGTGAGCAGTTCTTC CASNLEGMVGEQFF
TRBJ2-7 TRBV28 few NA TGTGCCAGCAGTTTCGGGCCGTCGGAGCAGTACTTC CASSFGPSEQYF
TRBJ2-1 TRBV10-3 NA TRBD1 TGTGCCACGGGACAGGGGGCATACAATGAGCAGTTCTTC CATGQGAYNEQFF
TRBJ2-7 TRBV28 few NA TGTGCCAGCAGTATCCCCGTGGCAGGGAACGAGCAGTACTTC CASSIPVAGNEQYF
TRBJ2-7 TRBV29-1 NA TRBD1 TGCAGCGTTGAGAGACAGGGGGGGTACGAGCAGTACTTC CSVERQGGYEQYF
TRBJ1-5 TRBV28 NA TRBD1 TGTGCCAGCAGTCCTTTCTCTACCGGGACAGGGTTTGCCAATCAGCCCCAGCATTTT CASSPFSTGTGFANQPQHF
TRBJ2-7 TRBV5-4 NA NA TGTGCCAGCAGCTCCCGGGACGGTACCTACGAGCAGTACTTC CASSSRDGTYEQYF
TRBJ2-1 TRBV28 NA TRBD2 TGTGCCAGCAGTTTCGTAGCGGGAGCCTACAATGAGCAGTTCTTC CASSFVAGAYNEQFF
TRBJ2-1 TRBV3-1 NA TRBD2 TGTGCCAGCAGCCAAGGGCGCGGGAGTTACAATGAGCAGTTCTTC CASSQGRGSYNEQFF
TRBJ2-3 TRBV12-3/TRBV12-4 NA NA TGTGCCAGCAGTTTAATGCAGGGAAACACAGATACGCAGTATTTT CASSLMQGNTDTQYF
TRBJ1-6 TRBV6-5 few TRBD1 TGTGCCAGCAGTTACTCGAGACAGGGGGCTGGTTCACCCCTCCACTTT CASSYSRQGAGSPLHF
TRBJ2-2 TRBV4-2 few NA TGTGCCAGCAGCCAATTCAACGGGGAGCTGTTTTTT CASSQFNGELFF
TRBJ2-2 TRBV9 few NA TGTGCCAGCAGCGTAAGAGAAGTCCAGGACACCGGGGAGCTGTTTTTT CASSVREVQDTGELFF
TRBJ2-7 TRBV11-2 NA TRBD2 TGTGCCAGCAGCTTCCCCCGACCTAGCGGGGCACACGAGCAGTACTTC CASSFPRPSGAHEQYF
TRBJ2-5 TRBV4-2 NA NA TGTGCCAGCAGCCAAGGAGGGGTGACCCAAGAGACCCAGTACTTC CASSQGGVTQETQYF
TRBJ1-5 TRBV5-1 few NA TGCGCCAGCAGCTTGAAGGGGGAGGTCGGGCAGCCCCAGCATTTT CASSLKGEVGQPQHF
TRBJ2-7 TRBV7-9 few NA TGTGCCAGCAGCCCAACCAATTGGGACCGCTCCTACGAGCAGTACTTC CASSPTNWDRSYEQYF
TRBJ1-4 TRBV29-1 few TRBD1 TGCAGCGTTTCAGGGGGCCACAAGACTAATGAAAAACTGTTTTTT CSVSGGHKTNEKLFF
TRBJ2-1 TRBV24-1 NA TRBD2 TGTGCCACCAGTGGAGCGGGAGGGCGGGGTACGACTGAGCAGTTCTTC CATSGAGGRGTTEQFF